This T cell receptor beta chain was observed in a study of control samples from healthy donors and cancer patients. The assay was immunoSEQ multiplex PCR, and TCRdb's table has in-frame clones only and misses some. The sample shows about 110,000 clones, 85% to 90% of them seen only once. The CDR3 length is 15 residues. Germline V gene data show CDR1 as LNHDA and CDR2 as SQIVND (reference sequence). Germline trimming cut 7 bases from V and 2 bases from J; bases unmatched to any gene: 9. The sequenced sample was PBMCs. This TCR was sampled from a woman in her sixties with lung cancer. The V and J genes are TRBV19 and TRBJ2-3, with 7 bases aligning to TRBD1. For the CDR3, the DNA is TGTGCCAGTACCCGAGGGGGCGTCGTCACAGATACGCAGTATTTT. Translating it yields CASTRGGVVTDTQYF.